The 11 T cell receptor beta chains below were found in one sample sequenced in a study of OX40 agonist ivuxolimab in advanced cancers. Method: immunoSEQ multiplex PCR; TCRdb's copy keeps in-frame clones and lacks some. In the table there are around 79,000 clones, around nine tenths of which are singletons. Specimen: CD4+ or CD8+ T cells sorted from blood, collected in a trial of the OX40 agonist ivuxolimab. These TCRs come from an adult with an advanced solid tumor such as melanoma, head and neck, liver or kidney cancer.

The DNA for the CDR3 is TGTGCCAGCAGCTTTGCGCCACAGGGGGTCTCTAACTATGGCTACACCTTC. Translation gives CASSFAPQGVSNYGYTF. The chain uses TRBV7-3 and TRBJ1-2; TRBD1 matches 8 bases. Losses at the gene ends were 3 bases for V and 0 bases for J; bases not matched to a gene: 9. The CDR3 is 17 residues long. Germline CDR1 reads SGHTA; CDR2 reads FQGTGA.

The V gene is TRBV30, the J gene TRBJ1-2; 11 bases are shared with TRBD1. The germline V gene has CDR1 GTSNPN and CDR2 SVGIG (reference sequence). Germline trimming cut 3 bases from V and 1 base from J; bases unmatched to any gene: 10. This CDR3 has 17 residues. The chain's CDR3 is CAWSGQGALTFNYGYTF. The CDR3 region has the DNA TGTGCCTGGAGCGGACAGGGGGCCCTGACTTTTAACTATGGCTACACCTTC.

The chain has TRBV4-1 and TRBJ2-1; D is unresolved. The CDR3 length is 16 residues. Trimming removed 1 base at V and 0 bases at J, with 10 bases between. Germline assignment: CDR1 MGHRA and CDR2 YSYEKL. CDR3: CASSQVSASSYNEQFF. In DNA form, the CDR3 reads TGCGCCAGCAGCCAAGTGTCAGCGAGCTCCTACAATGAGCAGTTCTTC.

This clone was picked up a small number of times. Other DNA variants within this sample encode the same CDR3. The V call is TRBV6-4, the J call TRBJ2-3; D is possibly TRBD1 (5 bases). V lost 2 bases and J 4 bases, leaving 7 bases between the germline ends. This CDR3 contains 13 residues. Germline CDR1 MRHNA, CDR2 SNTAGT. The CDR3 DNA reads as TGTGCCAGCAGTGACCAGGGTGCAGATACGCAGTATTTT. Amino acids: CASSDQGADTQYF.

The chain joins TRBV27 to TRBJ1-1, with a tentative D call TRBD1 (5 bases). CDR3 length: 13 amino acids. Germline loops: CDR1 MNHEY, CDR2 SMNVEV (reference sequence). The V gene lost 3 bases and the J gene lost 4 bases, with 9 bases spanning the gap. CDR3 nucleotide sequence: TGTGCCAGCAGTTTCACCAGGGCCACTGAAGCTTTCTTT. Translated, it gives CASSFTRATEAFF.

The V gene is TRBV6-5, the J gene TRBJ2-7, with 9 bases that match TRBD1. V dropped 6 bases and J dropped 2; count of bases not matched to a gene: 8. Looked up from germline, CDR1 is MNHEY and CDR2 is SVGAGI. The CDR3 consists of 15 residues. The CDR3 sequence is CASRFLDRGAYEQYF. DNA for the CDR3: TGTGCCAGCAGATTCCTGGACAGGGGAGCCTACGAGCAGTACTTC.

This clone was counted a single time. The chain couples TRBV6-5 to TRBJ2-7; 8 bases are shared with TRBD2. CDR3 length equals 14 residues. Germline CDR1 and CDR2: MNHEY and SVGAGI. Trimming cost V 8 bases and J 3 bases; bases outside gene matches: 9. The DNA for the CDR3 is TGTGCCAGCCGAAGGCCCAGCGGGGGCTACGAGCAGTACTTC. Its translation is CASRRPSGGYEQYF.

The gene calls are TRBV5-1 and TRBJ2-5; D is uncertain. CDR3 length: 13 residues. The germline V gene has CDR1 SGHRS and CDR2 YFSETQ. V was clipped by 7 bases and J by 1 base, with 11 bases between them. The DNA of the CDR3 is TGCGCCAGCTCAGAGGCACCCCAAGAGACCCAGTACTTC. Protein sequence: CASSEAPQETQYF.

The chain carries TRBV30 and TRBJ2-5, with D perhaps TRBD2 (6 bases). The germline V gene has CDR1 GTSNPN and CDR2 SVGIG (reference sequence). The CDR3 is 15 residues long. The germline V and J ends were trimmed by 5 bases and 1 base, with 17 bases remaining between them. The CDR3 region is CAWGGKGPLQETQYF. The CDR3 coding sequence is TGTGCCTGGGGGGGGAAGGGGCCCCTCCAAGAGACCCAGTACTTC.

The gene calls are TRBV6-5 and TRBJ1-2; D not certain. The CDR3 is made up of 14 amino acids. Germline V gene data show CDR1 as MNHEY and CDR2 as SVGAGI. V lost 5 bases and J 4 bases, leaving 14 bases between the germline ends. In nucleotides, the CDR3 is TGTGCCAGCAGTCCGGGAGAACCGGGCTATGGCTACACCTTC. Residues: CASSPGEPGYGYTF.

V is TRBV10-2 and J is TRBJ2-1; D is unclear. CDR3 length: 12 residues. V was trimmed by 5 bases and J by 8 bases, leaving 10 bases between them. The germline gives CDR1 WSHSY, CDR2 SAAADI. CDR3 amino acids: CASSPRTYEQFF. The DNA of the CDR3 is TGCGCCAGCAGTCCCAGGACCTATGAGCAGTTCTTC.